A single sample gave rise to the 18 T cell receptor beta chains below, sequenced in a study of T cells in Graves' hyperthyroidism and ophthalmopathy. What was amplified from RNA transcripts were TCR beta CDR3 regions. The HTBI primer set drove a first-round RT-PCR of the TCR CDR3. MiXCR, run by TCRdb on the multiplex PCR reads, gives a single entry per CDR3 protein. The sample comprises 490,000 or so distinct CDR3 sequences, around 43% of which are singletons, and about two fifths rests with the top ten. Sequences were obtained from peripheral blood or thyroid tissue (not recorded which). All receptors come from an adult woman with Graves' disease, either hyperthyroidism or ophthalmopathy (not recorded which).

The sample holds a few counts of this clonotype. The CDR3 here is CASSLHLQETQYF. The CDR3 DNA reads TGTGCCAGCAGCTTGCACCTACAAGAGACCCAGTACTTC. This sequence joins TRBV7-2 and TRBJ2-5; D not resolved. V lost 3 bases and J 2 bases, leaving 7 bases between the germline ends. The CDR3 has 13 residues. Germline V gene sequence: CDR1 SGHTA, CDR2 FQGNSA.

This clonotype was detected a few times. The rearrangement links TRBV19 to TRBJ1-1, with D unresolved. This CDR3 has 15 amino acids. Deletions cut 5 bases from V and 10 bases from J, with 23 bases between. The germline gives CDR1 LNHDA, CDR2 SQIVND (reference sequence). For the CDR3, the DNA is TGTGCCAGTAGTGTGCTCCCGGGCAAGGGCTTTGGAGCTTTCTTT. This codes for CASSVLPGKGFGAFF.

This clonotype was detected once. CDR3 bases: TGCAGCTTGGGCGGAGCGGTCAACTATGGCTACACCTTC. This translates into CSLGGAVNYGYTF. The rearrangement joins TRBV29-1 to TRBJ1-2; D unresolved. The CDR3 totals 13 residues. Germline lookup yields CDR1 SQVTM and CDR2 ANQGSEA. V shed 8 bases and J shed 2 bases, with 15 bases lying between them.

This clonotype has a handful of counts. The chain uses TRBV5-1 and TRBJ2-7, with a weak D call TRBD1 (5 bases). The germline gives CDR1 SGHRS, CDR2 YFSETQ. CDR3 length: 16 amino acids. V lost 0 bases to trimming and J lost 3 bases, with 16 bases between them. The CDR3 reads CASSLGQGQPRYEQYF. The CDR3 nucleotides read TGCGCCAGCAGCTTGGGGCAGGGCCAGCCACGCTACGAGCAGTACTTC.

The J gene is TRBJ1-2, the V gene TRBV7-2, with 7 bases that match TRBD1. CDR1 and CDR2 (germline): SGHTA, FQGNSA. J gave up 6 bases and V 1 base, and 14 bases lay outside the gene matches. The CDR3 totals 17 residues. CDR3 sequence (DNA): TGTGCCAGCAGCTTAGGGGATAGAGGCGAGGGGGCGCATGGCTACACCTTC. Its translation is CASSLGDRGEGAHGYTF.

The rearrangement uses TRBV7-9 and TRBJ1-2; 8 bases map to TRBD1. CDR1 and CDR2 (germline): SEHNR, FQNEAQ (reference sequence). The CDR3 covers 15 residues. V lost 8 bases to trimming and J lost 0 bases; unmatched junction nucleotides: 8. The CDR3 DNA is TGTGCCAGCGGACAAACAGGGGGAGCTAACTATGGCTACACCTTC. Translation gives CASGQTGGANYGYTF.

At least ten counts were recorded for this clonotype. The gene calls are TRBV10-3 and TRBJ1-2; no clear D. CDR1 is ENHRY and CDR2 is SYGVKD in the germline V gene. Trimming took off 0 bases at V and 5 bases at J, with 13 bases between the two ends. This CDR3 contains 15 residues. The CDR3 DNA reads as TGTGCCATCAGTGAGTCGACGGGAGAGCCTTATGGCTACACCTTC. The encoded protein is CAISESTGEPYGYTF.

On this clonotype: A much larger clone is a single base away; this may be a read error. The chain is built from TRBV2 and TRBJ2-7; 9 bases agree with TRBD2. CDR3 length: 14 residues. The germline CDR1 and CDR2 sequences are SNHLY and FYNNEI. The V and J ends lost 6 bases and 5 bases, in that order; junction bases with no gene match: 8. The CDR3 reads CASSPGASGNEQYF. CDR3 in DNA: TGTGCCAGCAGCCCAGGGGCTAGCGGGAACGAGCAGTACTTC.

This sequence joins TRBV15 and TRBJ2-7, with a possible D match to TRBD1 (5 bases). V was shortened by 3 bases and J by 0 bases, with 18 bases between the two germline ends. Looked up from germline, CDR1 is LNHNV and CDR2 is YYDKDF (reference sequence). The CDR3 length is 17 residues. CDR3: CATSSYRTFEDSYEQYF. The CDR3 DNA reads TGTGCCACCAGCAGTTACAGGACGTTTGAGGACTCCTACGAGCAGTACTTC. The full variable domain, completed using reference TRBV15 and TRBJ2-7, is DAMVIQNPRYQVTQFGKPVTLSCSQTLNHNVMYWYQQKSSQAPKLLFHYYDKDFNNEADTPDNFQSRRPNTSFCFLDIRSPGLGDTAMYLCATSSYRTFEDSYEQYFGPGTRLTVT.

The chain employs TRBV5-5 and TRBJ1-5; 10 positions agree with TRBD1. CDR1 SGHKS and CDR2 YYEKEE come from the germline V gene (reference sequence). Losses at the gene ends were 5 bases for V and 4 bases for J; bases not matched to a gene: 21. CDR3 length: 20 residues. CDR3 in DNA: TGTGCCAGCAGTTTACGAAGGGACAGGGGAAGGACCCTAGGGAATCAGCCCCAGCATTTT. It specifies CASSLRRDRGRTLGNQPQHF.

This clonotype was seen a few times. The chain has TRBV6-6 and TRBJ2-7, with 8 positions matching TRBD2. In germline, CDR1 is MNHNY, CDR2 SVGAGI (reference sequence). V lost 2 bases to trimming and J lost 4 bases; unmatched junction nucleotides: 10. This CDR3 comprises 16 residues. In nucleotides, the CDR3 is TGTGCCAGCAGTTACCCCACTAGCGGAGCCCTTTACGAGCAGTACTTC. It encodes CASSYPTSGALYEQYF.

This chain connects TRBV10-1 to TRBJ1-5, with D possibly being TRBD1 (6 bases). The germline V gene has CDR1 WNHNN and CDR2 SYGVQD (reference sequence). Between the trimmed V and J ends, which lost 6 bases and 6 bases, there was a span of 15 bases. The CDR3 runs to 14 residues. The CDR3 loop reads CASSDATGTQPQHF. CDR3 nucleotide sequence: TGCGCCAGCAGCGATGCGACAGGAACTCAGCCCCAGCATTTT.

This clonotype was seen a handful of times. The V and J genes are TRBV6-5 and TRBJ1-5; D not resolved. This CDR3 has 14 residues. Germline V gene sequence: CDR1 MNHEY, CDR2 SVGAGI. The ends were cut back, 5 bases at V and 2 bases at J, with 10 bases in the middle. The CDR3 protein is CASSHSNGNQPQHF. The DNA for the CDR3 is TGTGCCAGCAGTCATTCGAACGGCAATCAGCCCCAGCATTTT.

In regard to this clonotype: Germline is not matched at one junction end, which may reflect a read error. The chain joins TRBV2 to TRBJ2-5, with D uncertain. The germline CDR1 and CDR2 sequences are SNHLY and FYNNEI. This CDR3 has 12 amino acids. This CDR3 reads CASREDFETQYF. The CDR3 region has the DNA TGTGCCAGCAGAGAAGATTTCGAGACCCAGTACTTC.

Concerning this clonotype: With a much larger clone just one base away, this may be a read error. The chain carries TRBV7-2 and TRBJ2-2; tentatively, D is TRBD2 (6 bases). The germline V gene encodes CDR1 SGHTA and CDR2 FQGNSA. V dropped 6 bases and J dropped 1 base, with 9 bases sitting between them. CDR3 length: 14 amino acids. CDR3 coding DNA: TGTGCCAGCAGATTCGGGGGGAACACCGGGGAGCTGTTTTTT. This codes for CASRFGGNTGELFF. Full variable domain (remainder filled in from reference TRBV7-2 and TRBJ2-2): GAGVSQSPSNKVTEKGKDVELRCDPISGHTALYWYRQSLGQGLEFLIYFQGNSAPDKSGLPSDRFSAERTGGSVSTLTIQRTQQEDSAVYLCASRFGGNTGELFFGEGSRLTVL.

As concerns this clonotype: A read error may explain this, as a much larger clone is one base away. This rearrangement joins TRBV5-1 to TRBJ2-7; D gene ambiguous. The CDR3 totals 14 residues. Trimming cost V 4 bases and J 0 bases, with 11 bases left between them. Germline V CDR1 and CDR2: SGHRS, YFSETQ. This CDR3 is CASSPRHNSYEQYF. CDR3 coding DNA: TGCGCCAGCAGCCCCAGACACAACTCCTACGAGCAGTACTTC.

This clonotype was counted ten times or more. The chain carries TRBV29-1 and TRBJ1-2; TRBD1 matches 9 bases. This CDR3 spans 14 amino acids. Unmatched junction bases numbered 10, after V lost 8 bases and J lost 3 bases. Germline CDR1 and CDR2: SQVTM and ANQGSEA. The CDR3 region has the DNA TGCAGCTCGAGCCCCACAGGGGGCGACTATGGCTACACCTTC. It specifies CSSSPTGGDYGYTF.

This clonotype appeared many times. The rearrangement joins TRBV10-3 to TRBJ2-6, with 9 bases matching TRBD1. The CDR3 has 17 amino acids. Germline assignment: CDR1 ENHRY and CDR2 SYGVKD. As DNA, the CDR3 is TGTGCACGAGGGCCGACAGGGGGTTTCTCTGGGGCCAACGTCCTGACTTTC. This gives the protein CARGPTGGFSGANVLTF.